Listed below are T cell receptor beta chains from one sample, sequenced in a study of blood T cells in healthy people across ages. TCRdb fed the 5' RACE reads into MiXCR, producing one record per CDR3 protein. The sample carries under 2,000,000 distinct CDR3 sequences, around 50% recorded once. The material sequenced was blood. The receptors derive from a woman aged 40 to 50 in good health. CDR3s include the opening cysteine and the closing phenylalanine or tryptophan. D genes are given only for firm matches. For some rows the clone size is stated as once, few or many, or as a class when expanded; others skip it.

j_gene: TRBJ1-6
d_gene: -
v_gene: TRBV7-2
len: 15
abundance: -
CDR3aa: CASSSIQVVKSPLHF
CDR3nt: TGTGCCAGCAGCTCGATACAGGTGGTAAAGTCACCCCTCCACTTT

j_gene: TRBJ2-6
d_gene: TRBD2
v_gene: TRBV7-9
len: 16
abundance: few
CDR3aa: CASSLAGREGANVLTF
CDR3nt: TGTGCCAGCAGCTTAGCAGGGAGGGAAGGAGCCAACGTCCTGACTTTC

j_gene: TRBJ2-7
d_gene: -
v_gene: TRBV11-1
len: 15
abundance: -
CDR3aa: CASSSRDGASYEQYF
CDR3nt: TGTGCCAGCAGCTCCCGGGACGGAGCCTCCTACGAGCAGTACTTC

j_gene: TRBJ2-5
d_gene: -
v_gene: TRBV5-6
len: 13
abundance: -
CDR3aa: CASSYGRKETQYF
CDR3nt: TGTGCCAGCAGCTATGGCAGGAAAGAGACCCAGTACTTC

j_gene: TRBJ1-2
d_gene: -
v_gene: TRBV14
len: 14
abundance: -
CDR3aa: CASSQGYRKGGYTF
CDR3nt: TGTGCCAGCAGCCAAGGGTACAGGAAGGGTGGCTACACCTTC

j_gene: TRBJ2-3
d_gene: -
v_gene: TRBV7-8
len: 13
abundance: -
CDR3aa: CASTTRRTDTQYF
CDR3nt: TGTGCCAGCACCACGAGGCGCACAGATACGCAGTATTTT

j_gene: TRBJ2-1
d_gene: TRBD2
v_gene: TRBV7-8
len: 14
abundance: few
CDR3aa: CASSLRTSGGRQFF
CDR3nt: TGTGCCAGCAGCTTACGGACTAGCGGGGGGCGTCAGTTCTTC

j_gene: TRBJ2-5
d_gene: -
v_gene: TRBV6-5
len: 14
abundance: -
CDR3aa: CASSYFGGGETQYF
CDR3nt: TGTGCCAGCAGTTATTTCGGGGGAGGAGAGACCCAGTACTTC

j_gene: TRBJ2-7
d_gene: TRBD1
v_gene: TRBV20-1
len: 14
abundance: -
CDR3aa: CSANQGAAGHEQYF
CDR3nt: TGCAGTGCAAACCAGGGGGCAGCAGGCCACGAGCAGTACTTC

j_gene: TRBJ1-2
d_gene: -
v_gene: TRBV6-2/TRBV6-3
len: 13
abundance: -
CDR3aa: CATRQSANYGYTF
CDR3nt: TGTGCCACCCGACAGTCGGCTAACTATGGCTACACCTTC

j_gene: TRBJ1-6
d_gene: -
v_gene: TRBV9
len: 17
abundance: -
CDR3aa: CASSVGSRSSYNSPLHF
CDR3nt: TGTGCCAGCAGCGTAGGTTCCCGAAGCTCCTATAATTCACCCCTCCACTTT

j_gene: TRBJ2-7
d_gene: TRBD2
v_gene: TRBV5-1
len: 16
abundance: few
CDR3aa: CASSLAMTSGTYEQYF
CDR3nt: TGCGCCAGCAGCTTGGCGATGACTAGCGGTACCTACGAGCAGTACTTC

j_gene: TRBJ2-3
d_gene: -
v_gene: TRBV12-3/TRBV12-4
len: 13
abundance: -
CDR3aa: CASIGTSTDTQYF
CDR3nt: TGTGCCAGCATAGGGACCAGCACAGATACGCAGTATTTT

j_gene: TRBJ1-2
d_gene: TRBD1
v_gene: TRBV7-2
len: 11
abundance: few
CDR3aa: CASGTGGGYTF
CDR3nt: TGTGCCAGTGGGACAGGGGGTGGCTACACCTTC

j_gene: TRBJ2-5
d_gene: -
v_gene: TRBV11-2
len: 14
abundance: few
CDR3aa: CASSFLFGEETQYF
CDR3nt: TGTGCCAGCAGCTTTTTGTTCGGTGAAGAGACCCAGTACTTC

j_gene: TRBJ2-1
d_gene: -
v_gene: TRBV29-1
len: 11
abundance: few
CDR3aa: CSVSGSNEQFF
CDR3nt: TGCAGCGTCTCAGGGAGCAATGAGCAGTTCTTC

j_gene: TRBJ1-5
d_gene: TRBD1
v_gene: TRBV4-2
len: 16
abundance: -
CDR3aa: CASSQDMGQGNQPQHF
CDR3nt: TGTGCCAGCAGCCAAGATATGGGACAGGGGAATCAGCCCCAGCATTTT

j_gene: TRBJ1-2
d_gene: TRBD1
v_gene: TRBV6-1
len: 16
abundance: -
CDR3aa: CASSGTLGTGNYGYTF
CDR3nt: TGTGCCAGCAGTGGGACCCTTGGGACAGGGAACTATGGCTACACCTTC

j_gene: TRBJ1-4
d_gene: -
v_gene: TRBV18
len: 15
abundance: -
CDR3aa: CASSRRQSGNEKLFF
CDR3nt: TGTGCCAGCTCACGGAGACAGTCTGGTAATGAAAAACTGTTTTTT

j_gene: TRBJ1-6
d_gene: -
v_gene: TRBV9
len: 15
abundance: -
CDR3aa: CASSASGNTNSPLHF
CDR3nt: TGTGCCAGCAGCGCCTCCGGGAACACCAATTCACCCCTCCACTTT

j_gene: TRBJ2-3
d_gene: -
v_gene: TRBV5-1
len: 12
abundance: -
CDR3aa: CASSISPDTQYF
CDR3nt: TGCGCCAGCAGTATTAGTCCAGATACGCAGTATTTT

j_gene: TRBJ2-3
d_gene: -
v_gene: TRBV7-2
len: 10
abundance: -
CDR3aa: CANCTDTQYF
CDR3nt: TGTGCCAACTGCACAGATACGCAGTATTTT

j_gene: TRBJ2-1
d_gene: TRBD2
v_gene: TRBV4-1
len: 13
abundance: -
CDR3aa: CASSLYGGEEQFF
CDR3nt: TGCGCCAGCAGTCTCTACGGGGGGGAGGAGCAGTTCTTC

j_gene: TRBJ1-2
d_gene: -
v_gene: TRBV12-3/TRBV12-4
len: 14
abundance: few
CDR3aa: CASSFSQGHYGYTF
CDR3nt: TGTGCCAGCAGTTTCTCCCAGGGACACTATGGCTACACCTTC

j_gene: TRBJ1-6
d_gene: -
v_gene: TRBV20-1
len: 15
abundance: few
CDR3aa: CSAAQGGRNNSPLHF
CDR3nt: TGCAGTGCTGCCCAGGGAGGGCGAAATAATTCACCCCTCCACTTT

j_gene: TRBJ2-5
d_gene: -
v_gene: TRBV7-9
len: 13
abundance: -
CDR3aa: CASSLAGGKAQYF
CDR3nt: TGTGCCAGCAGCTTAGCAGGAGGGAAGGCGCAGTACTTC

j_gene: TRBJ1-6
d_gene: -
v_gene: TRBV5-1
len: 14
abundance: -
CDR3aa: CASSLGSGTPPLHF
CDR3nt: TGCGCCAGCAGCTTGGGCTCAGGGACCCCACCCCTCCACTTT

j_gene: TRBJ2-1
d_gene: -
v_gene: TRBV7-2
len: 17
abundance: few
CDR3aa: CASRPGGGSPTFSEQFF
CDR3nt: TGTGCCAGCAGACCCGGGGGAGGAAGCCCTACCTTCAGTGAGCAGTTCTTC

j_gene: TRBJ2-7
d_gene: -
v_gene: TRBV18
len: 14
abundance: -
CDR3aa: CASSPSGGQYEQYF
CDR3nt: TGTGCCAGCTCACCATCAGGGGGGCAGTACGAGCAGTACTTC

j_gene: TRBJ2-1
d_gene: TRBD1
v_gene: TRBV5-1
len: 14
abundance: -
CDR3aa: CASFPGQGGNEQFF
CDR3nt: TGCGCCAGCTTTCCGGGACAGGGTGGCAATGAGCAGTTCTTC

j_gene: TRBJ2-7
d_gene: -
v_gene: TRBV6-2/TRBV6-3
len: 14
abundance: -
CDR3aa: CASSYSLSYNEQYF
CDR3nt: TGTGCCAGCAGTTACTCGCTCAGCTACAATGAGCAGTACTTC

j_gene: TRBJ2-7
d_gene: TRBD2
v_gene: TRBV5-1
len: 14
abundance: once
CDR3aa: CASGQRGPSYEQYF
CDR3nt: TGCGCCAGCGGACAGCGGGGGCCGAGCTACGAGCAGTACTTC

j_gene: TRBJ2-7
d_gene: -
v_gene: TRBV6-2/TRBV6-3
len: 14
abundance: many
CDR3aa: CASSPGTNSYEQYF
CDR3nt: TGTGCCAGCAGTCCAGGGACAAACTCCTACGAGCAGTACTTC

j_gene: TRBJ1-2
d_gene: -
v_gene: TRBV12-3/TRBV12-4
len: 15
abundance: -
CDR3aa: CASSPHGTPNYGYTF
CDR3nt: TGTGCCAGCAGTCCTCATGGGACACCTAACTATGGCTACACCTTC

j_gene: TRBJ2-7
d_gene: -
v_gene: TRBV11-3
len: 13
abundance: many
CDR3aa: CASSLRWGNEQYF
CDR3nt: TGTGCCAGCAGCTTACGCTGGGGAAACGAGCAGTACTTC

j_gene: TRBJ2-7
d_gene: -
v_gene: TRBV6-6
len: 13
abundance: -
CDR3aa: CASSFLSLNEQYF
CDR3nt: TGTGCCAGCAGTTTCCTTAGCCTCAACGAGCAGTACTTC

j_gene: TRBJ1-1
d_gene: -
v_gene: TRBV6-6
len: 13
abundance: -
CDR3aa: CASSRMMNTEAFF
CDR3nt: TGTGCCAGCAGTCGGATGATGAACACTGAAGCTTTCTTT

j_gene: TRBJ2-1
d_gene: TRBD1
v_gene: TRBV2
len: 17
abundance: -
CDR3aa: CASTTDRGGHSYNEQFF
CDR3nt: TGTGCCAGCACCACAGACAGGGGGGGACACTCCTACAATGAGCAGTTCTTC

j_gene: TRBJ1-6
d_gene: -
v_gene: TRBV6-5
len: 15
abundance: once
CDR3aa: CASRIEGSYNSPLHF
CDR3nt: TGTGCCAGCAGAATCGAGGGGTCCTATAATTCACCCCTCCACTTT

j_gene: TRBJ2-3
d_gene: TRBD2
v_gene: TRBV6-2/TRBV6-3
len: 15
abundance: few
CDR3aa: CASRRSGGSTDTQYF
CDR3nt: TGTGCCAGCAGACGGAGCGGGGGATCCACAGATACGCAGTATTTT

j_gene: TRBJ1-2
d_gene: -
v_gene: TRBV27
len: 12
abundance: -
CDR3aa: CASSHAGGGYTF
CDR3nt: TGTGCCAGCAGTCATGCTGGGGGTGGCTACACCTTC

j_gene: TRBJ1-2
d_gene: -
v_gene: TRBV12-3/TRBV12-4
len: 15
abundance: few
CDR3aa: CASSLRTAANYGYTF
CDR3nt: TGTGCCAGCAGTTTACGTACGGCAGCTAACTATGGCTACACCTTC

j_gene: TRBJ2-5
d_gene: -
v_gene: TRBV5-1
len: 14
abundance: few
CDR3aa: CASSLDRADETQYF
CDR3nt: TGCGCCAGCAGCTTGGACAGGGCTGACGAGACCCAGTACTTC

j_gene: TRBJ1-6
d_gene: -
v_gene: TRBV7-3
len: 15
abundance: -
CDR3aa: CASSLEGGPNSPLYF
CDR3nt: TGTGCCAGCAGCTTGGAAGGGGGGCCCAATTCACCCCTCTACTTT

j_gene: TRBJ1-1
d_gene: TRBD1
v_gene: TRBV27
len: 15
abundance: -
CDR3aa: CASSLVKTGGTEAFF
CDR3nt: TGTGCCAGCAGTTTGGTCAAGACAGGGGGCACTGAAGCTTTCTTT